The clone carrying this T cell receptor beta chain showed up many times. This sample stems from a study of neurological immune-mediated disorders. The CDR3 totals 16 residues. Between the trimmed V and J ends, which lost 2 bases and 2 bases, there was a span of 15 bases. CDR1 SGDLS and CDR2 YYNGEE come from the germline V gene. TCRdb re-derived calls from the 5' RACE reads in MiXCR, one entry per CDR3 protein. The table records around 31,000 distinct CDR3 sequences, about 4.1% of them present only once. This sequence was found in a woman between 35 and 50 years old in good health. J is TRBJ2-3 and V is TRBV9; D perhaps matches TRBD1 (5 bases). The specimen sequenced was CD4+ T cells from blood. The CDR3 protein is CASSVGPGQSTDTQYF. DNA of the CDR3: TGTGCCAGCAGCGTGGGTCCAGGACAATCCACAGATACGCAGTATTTT.